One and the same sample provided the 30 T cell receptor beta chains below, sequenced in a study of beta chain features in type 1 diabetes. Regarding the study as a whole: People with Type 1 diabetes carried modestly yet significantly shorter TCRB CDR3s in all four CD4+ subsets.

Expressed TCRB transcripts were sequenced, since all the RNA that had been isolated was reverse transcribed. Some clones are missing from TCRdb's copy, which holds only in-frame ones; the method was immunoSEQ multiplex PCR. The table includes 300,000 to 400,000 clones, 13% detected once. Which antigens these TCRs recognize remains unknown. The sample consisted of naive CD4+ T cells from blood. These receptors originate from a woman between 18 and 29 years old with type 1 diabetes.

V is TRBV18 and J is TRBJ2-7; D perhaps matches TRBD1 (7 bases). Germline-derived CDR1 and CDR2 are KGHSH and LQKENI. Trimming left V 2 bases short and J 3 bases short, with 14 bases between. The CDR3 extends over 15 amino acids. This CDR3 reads CASSPRSGGLYEQYF. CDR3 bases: TGTGCCAGCTCACCAAGGTCAGGGGGACTCTACGAGCAGTACTTC.

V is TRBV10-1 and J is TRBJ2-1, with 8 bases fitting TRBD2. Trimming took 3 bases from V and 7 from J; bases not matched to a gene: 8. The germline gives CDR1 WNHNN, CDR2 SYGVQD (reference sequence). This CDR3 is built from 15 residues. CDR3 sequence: CASSDTVTSVNEQFF. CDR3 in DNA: TGCGCCAGCAGTGATACGGTGACTAGCGTAAATGAGCAGTTCTTC.

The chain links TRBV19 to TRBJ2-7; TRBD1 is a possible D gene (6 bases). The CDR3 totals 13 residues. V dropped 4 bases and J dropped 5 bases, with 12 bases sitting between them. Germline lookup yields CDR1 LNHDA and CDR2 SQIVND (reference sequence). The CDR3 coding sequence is TGTGCCAGTAGTAGGACCTACAGGGACGAGCAGTACTTC. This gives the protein CASSRTYRDEQYF.

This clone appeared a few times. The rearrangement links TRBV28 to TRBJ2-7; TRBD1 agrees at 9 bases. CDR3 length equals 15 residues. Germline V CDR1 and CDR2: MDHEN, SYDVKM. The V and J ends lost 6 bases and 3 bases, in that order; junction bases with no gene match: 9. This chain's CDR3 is CASSLTGGVLYEQYF. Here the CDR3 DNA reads TGTGCCAGCAGCCTCACAGGGGGCGTCCTCTACGAGCAGTACTTC.

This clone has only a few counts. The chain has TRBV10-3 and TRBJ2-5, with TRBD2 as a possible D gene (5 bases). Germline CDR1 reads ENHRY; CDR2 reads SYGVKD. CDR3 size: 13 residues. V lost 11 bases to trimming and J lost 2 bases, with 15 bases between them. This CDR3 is CAVEGSGQETQYF. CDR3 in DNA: TGTGCCGTAGAAGGGTCGGGACAAGAGACCCAGTACTTC.

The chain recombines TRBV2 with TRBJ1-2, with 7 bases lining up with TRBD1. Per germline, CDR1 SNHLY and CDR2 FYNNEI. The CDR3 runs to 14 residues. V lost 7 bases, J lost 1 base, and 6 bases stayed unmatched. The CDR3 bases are TGTGCCAGCAATACAGGGGCGATTAACTATGGCTACACCTTC. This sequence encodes CASNTGAINYGYTF.

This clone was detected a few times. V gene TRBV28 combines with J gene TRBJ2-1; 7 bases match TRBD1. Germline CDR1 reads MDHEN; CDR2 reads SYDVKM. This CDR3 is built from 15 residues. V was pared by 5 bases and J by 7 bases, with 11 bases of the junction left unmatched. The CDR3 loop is CASSPGQAPGNEQFF. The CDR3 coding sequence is TGTGCCAGCAGTCCTGGACAGGCTCCGGGGAATGAGCAGTTCTTC.

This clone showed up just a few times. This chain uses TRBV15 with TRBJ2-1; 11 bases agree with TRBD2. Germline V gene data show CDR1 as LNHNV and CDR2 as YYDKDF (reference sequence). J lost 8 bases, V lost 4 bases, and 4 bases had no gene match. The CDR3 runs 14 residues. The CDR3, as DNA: TGTGCCACCAGCATAGCGGGAGGGCCCGATGAGCAGTTCTTC. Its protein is CATSIAGGPDEQFF.

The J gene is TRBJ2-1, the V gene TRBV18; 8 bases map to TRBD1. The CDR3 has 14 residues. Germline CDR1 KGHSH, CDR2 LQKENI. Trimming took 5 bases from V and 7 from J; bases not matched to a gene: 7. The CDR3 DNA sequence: TGTGCCAGCTCAAACGCGGACAGGGTAAATGAGCAGTTCTTC. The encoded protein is CASSNADRVNEQFF.

Written as DNA, the CDR3 is TGTGCCAGCAGCTTAGTATTCCAGGGGGAGGTTGGAGCCAAAAACATTCAGTACTTC. As protein: CASSLVFQGEVGAKNIQYF. V usage is TRBV11-2 and J usage is TRBJ2-4; a weak D match, TRBD1 (7 bases). Germline values: CDR1 SGHAT, CDR2 FQNNGV. The CDR3 is 19 amino acids. V was clipped by 1 base and J by 0 bases, with 19 bases between them.

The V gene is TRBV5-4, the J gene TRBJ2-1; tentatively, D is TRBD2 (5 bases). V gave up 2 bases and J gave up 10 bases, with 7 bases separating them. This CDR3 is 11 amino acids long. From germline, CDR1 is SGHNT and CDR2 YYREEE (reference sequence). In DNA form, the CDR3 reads TGTGCCAGCAGCTTTACGGGGGAGCAGTTCTTC. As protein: CASSFTGEQFF.

This CDR3 is CASSMGGERASGRSHEQYV. CDR3 nucleotide sequence: TGTGCCAGTAGTATGGGGGGGGAGAGGGCTAGCGGGAGGTCCCACGAGCAGTACGTC. This chain uses TRBV19 with TRBJ2-7; 11 nucleotides match TRBD2. Trimming cost V 3 bases and J 5 bases; bases outside gene matches: 18. The CDR3 has 19 residues. CDR1 LNHDA and CDR2 SQIVND come from the germline V gene (reference sequence).

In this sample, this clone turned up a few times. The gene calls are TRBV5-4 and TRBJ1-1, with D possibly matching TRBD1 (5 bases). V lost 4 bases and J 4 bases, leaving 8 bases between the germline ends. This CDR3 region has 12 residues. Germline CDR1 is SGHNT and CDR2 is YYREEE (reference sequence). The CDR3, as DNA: TGTGCCAGCAGCCTCAGGGCCACTGAAGCTTTCTTT. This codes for CASSLRATEAFF.

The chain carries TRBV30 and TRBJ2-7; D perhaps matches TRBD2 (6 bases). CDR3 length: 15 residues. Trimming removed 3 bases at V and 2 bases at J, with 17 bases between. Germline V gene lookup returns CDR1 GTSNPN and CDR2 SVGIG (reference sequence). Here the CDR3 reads CAWSPAKEGAYEQYF. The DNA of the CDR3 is TGTGCCTGGAGCCCCGCTAAGGAGGGTGCCTACGAGCAGTACTTC.

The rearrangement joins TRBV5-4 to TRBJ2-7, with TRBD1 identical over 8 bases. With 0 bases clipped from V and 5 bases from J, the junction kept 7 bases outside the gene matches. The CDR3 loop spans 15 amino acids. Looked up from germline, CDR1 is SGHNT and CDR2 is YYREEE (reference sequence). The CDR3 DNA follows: TGTGCCAGCAGCTTGGTGACAGGGGCCAGGGACGAGCAGTACTTC. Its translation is CASSLVTGARDEQYF.

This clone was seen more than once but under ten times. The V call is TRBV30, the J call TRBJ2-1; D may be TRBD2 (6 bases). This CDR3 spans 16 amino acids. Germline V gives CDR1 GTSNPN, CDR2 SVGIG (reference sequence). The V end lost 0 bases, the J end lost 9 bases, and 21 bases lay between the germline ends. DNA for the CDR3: TGTGCCTGGAGTGTAAGTTTGGGGCGGGATGCCCCTGAGCAGTTCTTC. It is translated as CAWSVSLGRDAPEQFF.

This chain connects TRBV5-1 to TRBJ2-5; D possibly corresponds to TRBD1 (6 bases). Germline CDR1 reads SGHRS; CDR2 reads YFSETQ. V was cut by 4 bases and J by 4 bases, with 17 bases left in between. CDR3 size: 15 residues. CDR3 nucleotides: TGCGCCAGCAGCCCGGCAGTGGGGGCGGGAGAGACCCAGTACTTC. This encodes CASSPAVGAGETQYF. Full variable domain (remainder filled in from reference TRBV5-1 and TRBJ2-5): KAGVTQTPRYLIKTRGQQVTLSCSPISGHRSVSWYQQTPGQGLQFLFEYFSETQRNKGNFPGRFSGRQFSNSRSEMNVSTLELGDSALYLCASSPAVGAGETQYFGPGTRLLVL.

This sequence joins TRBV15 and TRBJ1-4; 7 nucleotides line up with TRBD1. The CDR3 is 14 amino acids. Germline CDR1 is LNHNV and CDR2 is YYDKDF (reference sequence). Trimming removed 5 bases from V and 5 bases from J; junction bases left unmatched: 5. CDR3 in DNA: TGTGCCACCAGCCGGGACAGAGAGAATGAAAAACTGTTTTTT. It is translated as CATSRDRENEKLFF.

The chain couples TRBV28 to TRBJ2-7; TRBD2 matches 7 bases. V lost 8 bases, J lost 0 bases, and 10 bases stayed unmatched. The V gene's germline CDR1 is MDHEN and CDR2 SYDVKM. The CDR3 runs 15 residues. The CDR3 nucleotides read TGTGCCAGCTCCCCGACCAGCGGGGTCTCCTACGAGCAGTACTTC. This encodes CASSPTSGVSYEQYF.

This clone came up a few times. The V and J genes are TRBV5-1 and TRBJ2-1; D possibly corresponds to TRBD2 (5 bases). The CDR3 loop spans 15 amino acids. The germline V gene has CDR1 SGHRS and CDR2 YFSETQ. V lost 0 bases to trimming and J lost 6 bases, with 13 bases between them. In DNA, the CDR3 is TGCGCCAGCAGCTTGGCGGAGGAGAAGGGCAATGAGCAGTTCTTC. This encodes CASSLAEEKGNEQFF.

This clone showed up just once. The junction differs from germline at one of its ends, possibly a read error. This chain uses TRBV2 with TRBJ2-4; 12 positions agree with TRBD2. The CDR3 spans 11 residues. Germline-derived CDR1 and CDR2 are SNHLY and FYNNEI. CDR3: CASRSPGLAGF. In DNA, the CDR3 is TGTGCCAGCCGAAGCCCGGGACTAGCGGGTTTC.

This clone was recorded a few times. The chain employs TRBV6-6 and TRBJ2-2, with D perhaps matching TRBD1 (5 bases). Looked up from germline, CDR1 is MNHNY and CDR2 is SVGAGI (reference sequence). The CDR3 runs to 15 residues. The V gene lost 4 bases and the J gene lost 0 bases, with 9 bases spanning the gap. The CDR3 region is CASSSGRPNTGELFF. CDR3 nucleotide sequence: TGTGCCAGCAGTTCAGGGCGACCGAACACCGGGGAGCTGTTTTTT.

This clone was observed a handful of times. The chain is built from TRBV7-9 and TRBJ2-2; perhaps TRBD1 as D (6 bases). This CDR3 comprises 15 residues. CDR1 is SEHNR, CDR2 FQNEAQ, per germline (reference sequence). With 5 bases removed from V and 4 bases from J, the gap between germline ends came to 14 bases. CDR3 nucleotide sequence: TGTGCCAGCAGCGCGAACAGGGCCCCCACCGGGGAGCTGTTTTTT. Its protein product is CASSANRAPTGELFF.

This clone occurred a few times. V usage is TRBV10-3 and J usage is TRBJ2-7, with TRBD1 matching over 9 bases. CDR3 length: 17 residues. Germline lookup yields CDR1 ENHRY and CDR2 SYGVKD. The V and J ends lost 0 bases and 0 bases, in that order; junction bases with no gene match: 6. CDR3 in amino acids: CAISESVGQGHSYEQYF. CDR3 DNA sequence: TGTGCCATCAGTGAGTCTGTCGGACAGGGGCACTCCTACGAGCAGTACTTC.

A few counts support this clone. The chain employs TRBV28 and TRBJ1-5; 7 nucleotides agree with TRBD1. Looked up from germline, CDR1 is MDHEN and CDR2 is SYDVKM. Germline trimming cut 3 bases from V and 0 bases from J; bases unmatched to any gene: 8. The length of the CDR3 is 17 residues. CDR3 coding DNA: TGTGCCAGCAGTTTTCTTCCAGGGGGTTATAGCAATCAGCCCCAGCATTTT. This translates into CASSFLPGGYSNQPQHF.

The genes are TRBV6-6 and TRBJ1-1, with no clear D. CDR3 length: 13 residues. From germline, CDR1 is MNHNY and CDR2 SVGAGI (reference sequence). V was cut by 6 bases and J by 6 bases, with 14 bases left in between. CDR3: CASRPDTASEAFF. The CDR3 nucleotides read TGTGCCAGCAGACCCGACACAGCCTCTGAAGCTTTCTTT.

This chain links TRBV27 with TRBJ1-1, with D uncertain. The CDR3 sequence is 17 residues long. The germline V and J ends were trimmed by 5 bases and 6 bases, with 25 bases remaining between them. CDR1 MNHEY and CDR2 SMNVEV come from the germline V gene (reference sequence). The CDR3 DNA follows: TGTGCCAGCAGTGCAAGACTAAGCACAAACAAGTTTTCTGAAGCTTTCTTT. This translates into CASSARLSTNKFSEAFF.

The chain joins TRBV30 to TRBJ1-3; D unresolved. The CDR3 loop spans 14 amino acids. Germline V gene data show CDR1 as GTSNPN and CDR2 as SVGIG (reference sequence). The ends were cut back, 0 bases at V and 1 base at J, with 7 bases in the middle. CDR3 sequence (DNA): TGTGCCTGGAGTGTAACGGGGTCTGGAAACACCATATATTTT. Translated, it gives CAWSVTGSGNTIYF.

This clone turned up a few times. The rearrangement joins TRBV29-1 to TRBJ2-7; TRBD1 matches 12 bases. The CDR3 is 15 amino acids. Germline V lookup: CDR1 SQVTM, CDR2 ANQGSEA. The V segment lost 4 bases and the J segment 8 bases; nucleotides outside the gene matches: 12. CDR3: CSVAEPGQGASKQYF. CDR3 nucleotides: TGCAGCGTTGCCGAACCGGGACAGGGGGCGTCGAAGCAGTACTTC.

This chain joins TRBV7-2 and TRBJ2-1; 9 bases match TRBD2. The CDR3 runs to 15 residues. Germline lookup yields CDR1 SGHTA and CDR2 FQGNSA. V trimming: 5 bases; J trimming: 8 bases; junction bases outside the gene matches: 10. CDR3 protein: CASSPIAGAVDEQFF. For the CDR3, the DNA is TGTGCCAGCAGCCCTATAGCGGGAGCTGTCGATGAGCAGTTCTTC.